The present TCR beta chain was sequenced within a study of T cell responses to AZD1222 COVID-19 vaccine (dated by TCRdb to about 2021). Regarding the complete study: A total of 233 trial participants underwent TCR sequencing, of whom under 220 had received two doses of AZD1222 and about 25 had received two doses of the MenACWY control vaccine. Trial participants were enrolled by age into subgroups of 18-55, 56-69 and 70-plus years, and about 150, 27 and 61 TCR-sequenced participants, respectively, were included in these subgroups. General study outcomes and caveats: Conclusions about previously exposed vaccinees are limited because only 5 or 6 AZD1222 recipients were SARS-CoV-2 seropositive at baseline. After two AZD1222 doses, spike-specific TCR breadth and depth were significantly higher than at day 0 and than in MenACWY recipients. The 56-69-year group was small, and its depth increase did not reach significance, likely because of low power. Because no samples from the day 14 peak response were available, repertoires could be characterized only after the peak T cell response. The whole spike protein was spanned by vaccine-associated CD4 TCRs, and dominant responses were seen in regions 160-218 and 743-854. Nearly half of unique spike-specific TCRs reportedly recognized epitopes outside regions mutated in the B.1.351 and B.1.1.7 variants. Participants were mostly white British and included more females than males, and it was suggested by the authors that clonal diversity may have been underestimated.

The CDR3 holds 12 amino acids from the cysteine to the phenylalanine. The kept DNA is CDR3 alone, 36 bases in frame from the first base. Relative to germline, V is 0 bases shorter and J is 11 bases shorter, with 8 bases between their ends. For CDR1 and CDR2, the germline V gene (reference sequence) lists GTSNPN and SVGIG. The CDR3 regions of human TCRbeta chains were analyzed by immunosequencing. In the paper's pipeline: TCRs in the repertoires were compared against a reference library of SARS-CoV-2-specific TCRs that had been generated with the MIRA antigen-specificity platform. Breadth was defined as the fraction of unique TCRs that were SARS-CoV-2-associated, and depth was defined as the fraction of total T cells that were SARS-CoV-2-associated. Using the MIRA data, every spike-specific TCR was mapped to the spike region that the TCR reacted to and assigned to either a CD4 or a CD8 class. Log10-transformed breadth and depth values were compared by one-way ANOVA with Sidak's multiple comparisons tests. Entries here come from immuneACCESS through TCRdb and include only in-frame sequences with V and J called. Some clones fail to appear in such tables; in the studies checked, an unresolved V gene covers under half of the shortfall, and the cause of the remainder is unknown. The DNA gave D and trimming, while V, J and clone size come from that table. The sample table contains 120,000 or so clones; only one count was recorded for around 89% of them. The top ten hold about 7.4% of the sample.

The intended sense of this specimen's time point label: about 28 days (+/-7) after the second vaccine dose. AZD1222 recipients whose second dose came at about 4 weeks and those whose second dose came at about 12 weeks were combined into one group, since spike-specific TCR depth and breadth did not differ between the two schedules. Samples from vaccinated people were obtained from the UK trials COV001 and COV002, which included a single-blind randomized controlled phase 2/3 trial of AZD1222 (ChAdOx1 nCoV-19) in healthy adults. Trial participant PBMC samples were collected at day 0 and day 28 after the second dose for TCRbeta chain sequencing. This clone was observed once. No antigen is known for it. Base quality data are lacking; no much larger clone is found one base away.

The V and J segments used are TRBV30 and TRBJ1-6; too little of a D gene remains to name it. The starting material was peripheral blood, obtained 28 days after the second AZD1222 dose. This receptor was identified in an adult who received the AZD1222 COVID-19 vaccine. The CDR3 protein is CAWSVIGPPLHF. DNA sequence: TGTGCCTGGAGTGTAATAGGGCCACCCCTCCACTTT.